One TCR beta chain is described in this entry. These data belong to a study of blood T cell repertoires in COVID-19. Profiling relied on immunoSEQ multiplex PCR, and the TCRdb table lists in-frame clones only, not all of them. Of under 250,000 clones in the sample, around four fifths were seen once. The CDR3 consists of 16 residues. With 1 base removed from V and 2 bases from J, the gap between germline ends came to 15 bases. The germline V gene has CDR1 MNHEY and CDR2 SVGEGT. The origin of this receptor is a woman aged 55-75 years who had recovered from COVID-19. The sample taken for sequencing was peripheral blood. The V and J genes are TRBV6-2 or TRBV6-3 and TRBJ2-7; D perhaps matches TRBD1 (5 bases). The CDR3: CASSYYVSTAPYEQYF. The CDR3 coding sequence is TGTGCCAGCAGTTACTATGTTTCGACAGCTCCCTACGAGCAGTACTTC.